This T cell receptor (beta chain) was sequenced during a study of cytomegalovirus exposure and HLA in healthy donors. Findings and caveats of the study: Analyses of presence/absence relied on an assumption of roughly uniform sequencing depth across donors.

As concerns this clone: What it binds is not known.

Amplification used 60 Vbeta primers and 13 Jbeta primers. Sequenced by immunoSEQ multiplex PCR; TCRdb stores in-frame clones only, minus some. The sample holds 150,000 or so clones, more than 60% seen once. This CDR3 has 13 amino acids. V was clipped by 4 bases and J by 0 bases, with 4 bases between them. Germline V gene lookup returns CDR1 SGHTA and CDR2 FQGNSA. The sequenced sample was PBMCs. J is TRBJ2-4 and V is TRBV7-2; D ambiguous. The receptor comes from a man aged 40-49 years in good health and CMV-seropositive. CDR3 sequence (DNA): TGTGCCAGCAGCTCAGTAGCCAAAAACATTCAGTACTTC. It specifies CASSSVAKNIQYF.